This T cell receptor (beta chain) is drawn from a study of sequential checkpoint blockade in melanoma. Documented treatment: randomized to nivolumab then ipilimumab (arm A) or the reverse (arm B). This clone was picked up many times. V lost 3 bases, J lost 4 bases, and 13 bases lay in between. This CDR3 has 15 amino acids. Germline lookup yields CDR1 SGHVS and CDR2 FNYEAQ. Method: immunoSEQ multiplex PCR; TCRdb's copy keeps in-frame clones and lacks some. This sample has some 6,100 clones, with about 25% found just once. The receptor was derived from a human donor with melanoma. V usage is TRBV7-6 and J usage is TRBJ1-3, with a weak D call TRBD1 (6 bases). Source: tumor tissue (inferred from file names), taken from a patient given nivolumab and ipilimumab in sequence. Written as DNA, the CDR3 is TGTGCCAGCAGCTTGGGTAGGGGGACAGGAAACACCATATATTTT. Its protein product is CASSLGRGTGNTIYF.